This TCR beta chain was retrieved from a study of beta chain features in type 1 diabetes. Whole-study results and caveats: Over-representation of high TCR-expressing cells was a possible consequence of cDNA sequencing. A pattern of fewer insertions and more deletions at VDJ junctions was seen in type 1 diabetes patients. Shorter TCRB CDR3s, moderately but significantly so, were found in Type 1 diabetes patients in all four CD4+ subsets. PCR might favor shorter templates, but any such skew would affect patients and controls equally.

Trimming took 3 bases from V and 4 from J, leaving 7 bases between them. The CDR3 has 13 residues. The germline V gene encodes CDR1 PRHDT and CDR2 FYEKMQ (reference sequence). Sequencing targeted expressed TCRB transcripts, as all isolated RNA had been reverse transcribed. Repertoires were generated with immunoSEQ multiplex PCR, while TCRdb's copy carries only in-frame clones and drops some. The sample lists over 650,000 clones, about 14% occurring once. Regarding this clone: The target antigen is unknown.

This sequence was found in a man between 18 and 29 years old with type 1 diabetes. Sequenced sample: naive CD4+ T cells from blood. The chain links TRBV13 to TRBJ1-5; D unclear. The CDR3 sequence: CASSFRRNQPQHF. Here the CDR3 DNA reads TGTGCCAGCAGCTTCCGACGGAATCAGCCCCAGCATTTT.